The entry below gives a single TCR beta chain sequence along with its context. The antigen remains unidentified. This record comes from a study of cytomegalovirus exposure and HLA in healthy donors. Regarding the study as a whole: Cytomegalovirus status, reportedly, was diagnosed with high specificity and sensitivity by the classifier. The likely explanation for a cluster of highly shared sequence variants was sequencing artifact. Previously analyzed data showed that most TCR beta V segments were productive at a frequency of about 90% or about 30%.

Nominally healthy donors were sampled, though unrecorded immune exposures were likely. The PCR employed 60 Vbeta primers together with 13 Jbeta primers. Assay: immunoSEQ multiplex PCR; the TCRdb copy retains only in-frame clones and omits some. This table holds approximately 77,000 clones, over 65% found once. The receptor comes from a man in his forties in good health and CMV-seronegative. The specimen sequenced was PBMCs.

CDR3 DNA sequence: TGCGCCAGCAGCCCCGGAAGCGCCGGGACAGGGACTTTGCAGTACTTC. Translating gives CASSPGSAGTGTLQYF. This rearrangement joins TRBV5-1 to TRBJ2-7, with 9 bases identical to TRBD1. Germline V gene data show CDR1 as SGHRS and CDR2 as YFSETQ. This CDR3 is built from 16 residues. V was pared by 4 bases and J by 9 bases, with 17 bases of the junction left unmatched.